The sequence of this TCR beta chain was determined in a study of blood T cells in healthy people across ages. Whole-study findings and limits: In long-lived donors, naive CD4+ cell counts and diversity exceeded those of aged donors.

The use of a sample-barcoded 5' primer and a J-beta primer mix characterized a second PCR of 7 to 11 cycles. With 12 random nucleotides, a template-switch adaptor tagged each individual cDNA molecule. TCRdb independently ran MiXCR on the 5' RACE reads; one entry per CDR3 protein. Among about 1,400,000 distinct CDR3 sequences listed, 42% were seen once. A remark on this clonotype: The antigen is not known.

Unmatched junction bases numbered 12, after V lost 6 bases and J lost 7 bases. There are 16 residues in the CDR3. About 10 milliliters of peripheral blood were drawn from each donor into EDTA-treated tubes. The chain recombines TRBV12-3 or TRBV12-4 with TRBJ2-1, with TRBD2 matching 10 bases. This clonotype was obtained from a woman aged 18-30 years in good health. The specimen was blood. The chain's CDR3 is CASRRGAGGPINEQFF. The DNA for the CDR3 is TGTGCCAGCAGAAGGGGAGCGGGAGGGCCAATTAATGAGCAGTTCTTC.